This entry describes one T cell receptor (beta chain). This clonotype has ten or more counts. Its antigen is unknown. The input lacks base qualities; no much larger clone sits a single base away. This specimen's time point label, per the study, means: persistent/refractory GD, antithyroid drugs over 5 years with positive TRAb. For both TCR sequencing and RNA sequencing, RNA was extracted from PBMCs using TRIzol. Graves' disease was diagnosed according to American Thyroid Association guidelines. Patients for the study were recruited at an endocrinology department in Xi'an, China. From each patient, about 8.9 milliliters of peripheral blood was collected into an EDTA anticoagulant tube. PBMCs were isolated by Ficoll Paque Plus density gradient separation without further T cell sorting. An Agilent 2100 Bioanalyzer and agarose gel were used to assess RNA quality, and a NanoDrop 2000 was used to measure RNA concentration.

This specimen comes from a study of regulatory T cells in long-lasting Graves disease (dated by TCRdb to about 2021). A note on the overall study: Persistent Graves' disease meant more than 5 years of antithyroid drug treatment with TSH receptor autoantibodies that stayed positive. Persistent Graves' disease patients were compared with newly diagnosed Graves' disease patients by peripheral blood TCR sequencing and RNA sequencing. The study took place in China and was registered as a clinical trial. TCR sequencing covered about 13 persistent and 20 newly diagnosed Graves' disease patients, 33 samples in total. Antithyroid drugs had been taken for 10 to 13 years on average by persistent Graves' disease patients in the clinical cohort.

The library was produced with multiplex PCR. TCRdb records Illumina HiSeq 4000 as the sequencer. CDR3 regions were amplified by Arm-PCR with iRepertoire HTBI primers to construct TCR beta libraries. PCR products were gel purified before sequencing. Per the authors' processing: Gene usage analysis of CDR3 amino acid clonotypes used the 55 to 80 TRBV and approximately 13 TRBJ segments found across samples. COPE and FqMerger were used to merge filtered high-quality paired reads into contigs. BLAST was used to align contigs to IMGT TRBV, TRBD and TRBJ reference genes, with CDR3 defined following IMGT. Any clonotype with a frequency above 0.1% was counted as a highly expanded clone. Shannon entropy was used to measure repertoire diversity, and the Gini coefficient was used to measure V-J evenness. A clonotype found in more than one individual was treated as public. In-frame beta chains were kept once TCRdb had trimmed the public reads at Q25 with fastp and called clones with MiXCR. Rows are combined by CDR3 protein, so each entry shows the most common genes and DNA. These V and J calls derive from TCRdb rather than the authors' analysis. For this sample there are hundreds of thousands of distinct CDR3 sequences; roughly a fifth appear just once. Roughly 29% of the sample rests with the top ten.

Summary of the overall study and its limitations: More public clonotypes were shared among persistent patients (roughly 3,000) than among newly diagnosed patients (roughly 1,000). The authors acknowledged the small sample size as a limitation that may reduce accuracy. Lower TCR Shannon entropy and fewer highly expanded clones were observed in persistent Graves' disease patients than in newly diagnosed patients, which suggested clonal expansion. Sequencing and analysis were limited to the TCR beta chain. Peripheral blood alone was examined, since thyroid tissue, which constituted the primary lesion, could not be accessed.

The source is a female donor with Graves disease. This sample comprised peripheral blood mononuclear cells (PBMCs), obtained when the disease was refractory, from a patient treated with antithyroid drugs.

The CDR3 region reads CASSYGTGGGYTF. The nucleotide sequence is given as TGTGCCAGCAGTTACGGGACAGGGGGAGGCTACACCTTC. The receptor chain draws on TRBV6-5 and TRBJ1-2, and TRBD1 aligns with 11 junction nucleotides. For this chain, trimming is 2 bases at the V end and 8 bases at the J end, and the number of junction bases without a gene match is 1. The CDR3 runs 13 amino acids, cysteine and phenylalanine included. Only CDR3 DNA is held: 39 bases, read in frame from base 1. CDR1 and CDR2, per the germline V gene, are MNHEY and SVGAGI.